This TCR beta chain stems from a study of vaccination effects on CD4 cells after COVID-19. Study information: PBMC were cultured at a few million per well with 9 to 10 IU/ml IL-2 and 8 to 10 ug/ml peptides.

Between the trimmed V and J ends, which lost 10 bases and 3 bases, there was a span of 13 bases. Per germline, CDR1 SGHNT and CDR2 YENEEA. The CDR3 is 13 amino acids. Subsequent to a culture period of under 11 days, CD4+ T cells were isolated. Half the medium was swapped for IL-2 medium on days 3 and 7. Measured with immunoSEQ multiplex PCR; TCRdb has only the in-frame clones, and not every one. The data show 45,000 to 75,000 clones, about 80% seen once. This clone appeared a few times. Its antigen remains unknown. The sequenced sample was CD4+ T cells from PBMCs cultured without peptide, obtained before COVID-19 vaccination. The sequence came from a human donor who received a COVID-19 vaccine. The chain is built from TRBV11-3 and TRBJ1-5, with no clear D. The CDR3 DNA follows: TGTGCCATGTACTACGGAGACAATCAGCCCCAGCATTTT. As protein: CAMYYGDNQPQHF. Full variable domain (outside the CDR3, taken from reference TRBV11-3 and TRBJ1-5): EAGVVQSPRYKIIEKKQPVAFWCNPISGHNTLYWYLQNLGQGPELLIRYENEEAVDDSQLPKDRFSAERLKGVDSTLKIQPAELGDSAVYLCAMYYGDNQPQHFGDGTRLSIL.